Here is one TCR beta chain with its context. Its antigen is not yet known. Qualities for individual bases were not recorded, and no much larger clone is one base off. The cohort was made up of 500 to 800 healthy bone marrow donors. Cohort members were all nominally healthy when sampled, although unrecorded immune exposures were likely present. The donor tested CMV seropositive, placing the donor among the approximately 290 seropositive members of the cohort. Every donor gave a peripheral blood sample, and the peripheral blood mononuclear cells from that sample were used for TCR beta sequencing. Genomic DNA extraction from the blood cell samples was performed with the Qiagen DNeasy Blood Extraction Kit. From the cysteine up to the phenylalanine, the CDR3 has a length of 15 residues. This entry keeps only the CDR3 DNA: 45 bases, framed from base 1. CDR1 SGHTA and CDR2 FQGNSA were looked up in the germline V gene. Relative to germline, V is 1 base shorter and J is 4 bases shorter, with 12 bases between their ends.

This entry is derived from a study of cytomegalovirus exposure and HLA in healthy donors (dated by TCRdb to between 2016 and 2019). Concerning the study at large: An earlier analysis of roughly 500 of the donors reported 276 Gb of sequence data and 95 million to 120 million unique TCR beta sequences obtained from around 170 million T cells. An early release that covered around 590 HLA-typed donors contained approximately 290 gigabases of sequencing data and some 87 million unique TCR sequences. Of the 300 to 500 genotyped donors, over 80% were placed in the genetic ancestry cluster associated with self-reported Caucasian donors. The aim of the study was to test whether cataloging public T cell receptors could identify signatures of past pathogen exposure. The study profiled the T cell repertoires of 500 to 800 subjects by immunosequencing and related them to cytomegalovirus serostatus. In addition to the first cohort of 666 subjects, a separate validation cohort of approximately 120 different subjects was used. To predict cytomegalovirus infection status, the study brought together high-throughput TCR immunosequencing, statistical association of individual TCRs with disease status, and machine learning. To study patterns of TCR occurrence, a later analysis re-analyzed previously published TCR beta repertoires from around 700 donors and added high-resolution HLA genotyping. Rather than drawing on any new phenotypic data, the later analysis identified candidate immune exposures from TCR beta sequences and the way those sequences occurred across donors. An earlier analysis of 587 of the donors used high-throughput TCR beta sequencing to judge whether each TCR beta V gene segment behaved as functional or pseudogenic. Donor age, sex, ethnicity and CMV serostatus were compiled alongside the repertoire data. In a later genetic analysis, genome-wide SNP genotypes for about 65% of the roughly 700 donors were used, and that subset was treated as a discovery cohort. All discovery cohort repertoires had been generated using a single sequencing platform. Both class I and class II loci were covered by HLA typing, at four-digit resolution. Typing coverage varied by locus: roughly 629-640 donors for A, B, C, DRB1 and DQB1; about 520 for DQA1; 600 to 610 for DPA1; roughly 450 for DPB1. Five DR-DQ haplotypes were treated as single units for association and clustering because of strong linkage in the cohort. On average, over 200,000 unique TCR beta nucleotide sequences were sequenced per donor among 350 to 400 genotyped donors of the cohort, with roughly 18% of those sequences being non-productive. Study-wide conclusions, independent of this receptor: A later analysis found that TCR association rates varied across HLA loci, with DRB1 alleles showing the most associated TCRs and HLA-C alleles the fewest. Most TCR sequences were seen in very few donors, while some public TCRs were found in many individuals. The classifier was reported to diagnose cytomegalovirus status with high specificity and sensitivity in both the original and validation cohorts. The sequencing pipeline was judged likely to have produced a cluster of highly shared sequence variants as a technical artifact. Linkage disequilibrium might explain the correlated functional status among segregating V segments, but an unknown experimental factor could not be ruled out. The earlier analysis of almost 600 of the donors excluded about 16 rarely observed V segments, including chromosome 9 orphons, because counts were too low. Sequencing depth was assumed to be roughly uniform across donors in the presence/absence analyses, though that assumption may not hold. It was suggested by the authors that the approach could potentially be generalized to other disease states and immunological phenotypes. For the cohort, immune exposure information was limited to CMV serostatus. Because HLA typing was unavailable for some donors at each locus, only the typed subset was used in association tests. A later genetic analysis reported fewer N-insertions in productive TCRs among donors in an Asian-associated ancestry cluster than the roughly 700-donor mean. Compared with equally common non-associated chains, HLA-associated TCR beta chains in a later analysis were more clonally expanded and had lower generation probabilities. At a false discovery rate of 0.05, a later analysis linked about 17,000 TCR beta sequences to specific HLA alleles. According to a later analysis, most CMV-associated TCR beta chains appeared to be HLA-restricted, and the HLA associations seemed to be driven largely by CMV exposure. A few of the identified cytomegalovirus-associated TCR beta chains were confirmed in vitro to be specific for cytomegalovirus antigens. In an earlier analysis of some 640 of the donors, most TCR beta V segments were observed in productive rearrangements about 87% or about 30% of the time, broadly matching IMGT annotations. Some IMGT-functional V segments, including TRBV6-2 and TRBV6-3, could not be distinguished by the 87-base-pair reads and were therefore excluded. A further reported finding was that TCR beta sequences accurately predicted the HLA-A and HLA-B alleles for most subjects in the first cohort. When HLA alleles, especially DR and DQ, strongly co-occurred, attributing TCR associations to individual alleles was difficult. In this cohort, only TCR beta chains were sequenced, and detectable features were limited by the absence of alpha or paired-chain data. An association between a missense DCLRE1C variant and V-gene and J-gene trimming of TCR beta chains was found in a later genetic analysis and replicated in an independent cohort. A total of 150 to 200 TCR beta chains were listed by the study as associated with cytomegalovirus. A later analysis reported that several top co-occurrence clusters appeared linked to parvovirus B19, influenza, CMV and Epstein-Barr virus.

The library relied on the immunoSEQ multiplex PCR assay. The multiplex PCR relied on a mix of 60 forward primers for TCR Vbeta segments and 13 reverse primers for TCR Jbeta segments. The CDR3 region of rearranged TCR beta genes was amplified from genomic DNA with a multiplex PCR assay. Amplified TCR beta libraries were sequenced as 87-base-pair reads on the Illumina HiSeq System. On the study's bioinformatics: In a later analysis, 77 million or so unique TCR beta chains were counted across the 500 to 850 repertoires, and roughly 9.9 million of these chains were shared by at least two donors. To remove PCR and sequencing errors, raw reads were error-corrected and collapsed into unique sequences using a nearest-neighbor algorithm that merged closely related sequences. V, D and J gene segments were assigned by aligning CDR3 sequences to IMGT reference sequences. For a sequence to be retained, a match of at least six nucleotides to both a V gene segment and a J gene segment was required. Rearrangements were classified as productive when the CDR3 lacked stop codons and remained in frame with V and J, and all other rearrangements were classified as non-productive. Following IMGT convention, CDR3 was defined as the stretch from the second conserved V-encoded cysteine to the conserved J-encoded phenylalanine. The earlier analysis of some 600 of the donors excluded sequences that lacked an unambiguous match to a single V gene segment. In an earlier analysis of some 590 of the donors, V segments were called functional above 56.7% productive rearrangements and were called segregating when the between-donor standard deviation exceeded 5%. A statistical classification framework was built to diagnose cytomegalovirus status from the catalog of TCR beta chain sequences. V and J gene assignment, in a later analysis, came from comparing TCR nucleotide sequences with IMGT/GENE-DB human TR gene sequences. The TCRdist pipeline was used in a later analysis to assign CDR3 sequences and most-parsimonious VDJ recombination scenarios. In a later analysis, every TCR beta chain was defined by the combination of its CDR3 amino acid sequence and its V-gene family, and reads without a unique V-gene family were dropped. A later analysis removed several hundred highly shared, low-generation-probability nucleotide sequences to deal with suspected cross-contamination and a sequencing artifact. In a later analysis, a clonal expansion index was calculated for each public chain from normalized within-repertoire ranks of inferred template counts. Generation probabilities in a later analysis came from a VDJ recombination model fitted to out-of-frame rearrangements, and those results were checked against IGoR. In a later analysis, TCR-TCR, TCR-HLA and TCR-CMV co-occurrence was scored with hypergeometric tests, and a repertoire-size bias correction was applied to TCR pairs. False discovery rates were estimated in a later analysis by permuting HLA or CMV assignments 20 times. In a later analysis, co-occurring TCRs were grouped with DBSCAN, and TCRdist sequence similarity was added when clustering was performed within HLA-allele-positive subsets. For co-occurrence clustering, repertoires with fewer than 30,000 or more than 120,000 public chains were excluded, along with roughly five repertoires with anomalous nucleotide sharing. TCRdb holds this immuneACCESS table with in-frame rearrangements only. Some clones are missing; in checked studies, unresolved V genes explain under half, and the rest has no known cause. V and J calls plus clone size are reproduced from that table; the DNA served to infer D and trimming. The sample table contains about 130,000 clones; only one count was recorded for about four fifths of them. The ten top clones hold roughly 13% of the sample.

This TCR derives from a woman aged 55-70 years in good health and CMV-seropositive. The sample comprised PBMCs. The sequence links TRBV7-2 to TRBJ2-3, with no reliable assignment of the D segment. The DNA sequence follows: TGTGCCAGCAGCTTAGGTAATAGCATTGCAGATACGCAGTATTTT. Its translation is CASSLGNSIADTQYF.